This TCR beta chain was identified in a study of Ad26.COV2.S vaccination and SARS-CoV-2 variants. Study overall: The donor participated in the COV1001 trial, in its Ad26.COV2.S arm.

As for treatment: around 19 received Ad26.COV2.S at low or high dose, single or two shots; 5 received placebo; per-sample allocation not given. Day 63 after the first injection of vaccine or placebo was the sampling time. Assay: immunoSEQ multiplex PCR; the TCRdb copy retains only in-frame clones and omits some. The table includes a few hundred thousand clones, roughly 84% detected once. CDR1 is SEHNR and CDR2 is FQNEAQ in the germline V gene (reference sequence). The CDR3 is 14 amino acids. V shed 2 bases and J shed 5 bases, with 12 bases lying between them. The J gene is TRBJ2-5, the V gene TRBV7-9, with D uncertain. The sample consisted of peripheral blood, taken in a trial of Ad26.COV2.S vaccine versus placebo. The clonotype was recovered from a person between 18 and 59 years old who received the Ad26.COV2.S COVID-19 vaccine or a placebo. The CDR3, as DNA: TGTGCCAGCAGCTTACCCCAAGAACGGGAGACCCAGTACTTC. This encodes CASSLPQERETQYF.